This T cell receptor beta chain was retrieved from a study of cytomegalovirus exposure and HLA in healthy donors. Whole-study context: In a later analysis, it was reported that the roughly 130 validation repertoires had been produced on the same platform as the roughly 650 repertoires belonging to the first cohort.

V lost 4 bases and J lost 6, with 16 bases in between. The CDR3 is made up of 15 amino acids. Per the germline V gene, CDR1 is SGHTA and CDR2 is FQGNSA. Sequenced by immunoSEQ multiplex PCR; TCRdb stores in-frame clones only, minus some. Of approximately 300,000 clones listed, about nine tenths were seen once; the top ten hold 0.65% to 0.85%. The material sequenced was PBMCs. The chain couples TRBV7-2 to TRBJ2-1; tentative D call: TRBD2 (5 bases). The TCR comes from a woman under 30 in good health and CMV-seronegative. The CDR3 bases are TGTGCCAGCAGCTCCGGATTAGCGAATATCAATGAGCAGTTCTTC. Protein product: CASSSGLANINEQFF.